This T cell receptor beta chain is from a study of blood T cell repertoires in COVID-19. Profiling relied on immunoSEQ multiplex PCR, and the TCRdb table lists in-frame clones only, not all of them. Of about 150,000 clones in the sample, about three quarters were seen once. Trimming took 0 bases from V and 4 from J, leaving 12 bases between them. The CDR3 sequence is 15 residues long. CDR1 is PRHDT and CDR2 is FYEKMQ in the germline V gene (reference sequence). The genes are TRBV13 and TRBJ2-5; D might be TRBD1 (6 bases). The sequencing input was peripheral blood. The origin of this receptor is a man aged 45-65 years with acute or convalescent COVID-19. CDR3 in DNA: TGTGCCAGCAGCTTAGGGGACAGAGAAGGAGAGACCCAGTACTTC. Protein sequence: CASSLGDREGETQYF.